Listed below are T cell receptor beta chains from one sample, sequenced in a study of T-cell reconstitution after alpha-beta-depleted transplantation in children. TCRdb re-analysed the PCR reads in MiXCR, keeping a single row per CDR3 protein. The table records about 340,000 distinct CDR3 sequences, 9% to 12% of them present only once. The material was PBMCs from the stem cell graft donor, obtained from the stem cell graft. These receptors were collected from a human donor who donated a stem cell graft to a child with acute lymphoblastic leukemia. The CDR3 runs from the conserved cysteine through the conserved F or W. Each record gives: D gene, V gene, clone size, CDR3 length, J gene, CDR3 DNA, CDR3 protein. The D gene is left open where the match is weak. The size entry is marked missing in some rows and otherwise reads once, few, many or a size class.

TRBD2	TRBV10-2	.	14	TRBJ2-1	TGCGCCAGCTCCCCTAGCGGGGTAGACAATGAGCAGTTCTTC	CASSPSGVDNEQFF
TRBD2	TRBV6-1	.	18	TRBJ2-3	TGTGCCAGCAGCCAAGCCCCCCCGCTTGGCGGGAGTAGAGATACGCAGTATTTT	CASSQAPPLGGSRDTQYF
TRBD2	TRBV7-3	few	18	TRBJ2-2	TGTGCCAGCAGCTTAAGGCCCCCGAGCGGGGTCAACACCGGGGAGCTGTTTTTT	CASSLRPPSGVNTGELFF
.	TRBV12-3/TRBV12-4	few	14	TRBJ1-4	TGTGCCAGCAGTTCCATGGGACAAGGCGAAAAACTGTTTTTT	CASSSMGQGEKLFF
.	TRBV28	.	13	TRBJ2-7	TGTGCCGGACTTAGCGGAACTTCCTACGAGCAGTACTTC	CAGLSGTSYEQYF
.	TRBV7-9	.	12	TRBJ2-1	TGTGCCAGCAGCCAATTAGGAGCGGAGCAGTTCTTC	CASSQLGAEQFF
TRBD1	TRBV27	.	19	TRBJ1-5	TGTGCCAGCAGTTTATATGCCGGGACAGGGGCCGTTTTCAATCAGCCCCAGCATTTT	CASSLYAGTGAVFNQPQHF
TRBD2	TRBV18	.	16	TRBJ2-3	TGTGCCAGCTCACTCTACGGACTAGCGGGAGCAGATACGCAGTATTTT	CASSLYGLAGADTQYF
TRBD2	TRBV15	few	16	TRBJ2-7	TGTGCCACCAGCAGGGGGGCCGGACTAGCGGGCTACGAGCAGTACTTC	CATSRGAGLAGYEQYF
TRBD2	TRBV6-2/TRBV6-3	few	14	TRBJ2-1	TGTGCCAGCGATGCGGGAGCTTCGGTCGATGAGCAGTTCTTC	CASDAGASVDEQFF
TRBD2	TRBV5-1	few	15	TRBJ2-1	TGCGCCAGCAGCAGAAGCGGGAGGGGGAACAATGAGCAGTTCTTC	CASSRSGRGNNEQFF
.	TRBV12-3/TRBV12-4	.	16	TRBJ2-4	TGTGCCAGCAGTTTCTTTCCAGCGGTAGCCAAAAACATTCAGTACTTC	CASSFFPAVAKNIQYF
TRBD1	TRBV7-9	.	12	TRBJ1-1	TGTGCCAGCAGCTGGACAGGGGATGAAGCTTTCTTT	CASSWTGDEAFF